These 7 T cell receptor beta chains were sequenced from one sample in a study of T cell responses to AZD1222 COVID-19 vaccine. TCRdb's copy holds only in-frame clones and misses some; the assay was immunoSEQ multiplex PCR. The data hold 150,000 to 200,000 clones, with roughly nine tenths observed a single time. The specimen comprised peripheral blood, sampled 28 days after the second AZD1222 dose. These TCRs come from an adult who received the AZD1222 COVID-19 vaccine.

The chain's CDR3 is CASRGQGYNEQFF. The DNA for the CDR3 is TGTGCCAGCAGGGGACAGGGGTACAATGAGCAGTTCTTC. This sequence joins TRBV12-3 or TRBV12-4 and TRBJ2-1; 10 nucleotides agree with TRBD1. J was trimmed by 4 bases and V by 6 bases; bases with no gene match: 0. The CDR3 runs 13 residues.

This clone has only one observation. V is TRBV20-1 and J is TRBJ2-1, with D uncertain. This CDR3 contains 14 residues. Germline V gene sequence: CDR1 DFQATT, CDR2 SNEGSKA (reference sequence). V was clipped by 3 bases and J by 1 base, with 10 bases between them. CDR3 DNA sequence: TGCAGTGCTAGTTCCGAGCTATCCTACAATGAGCAGTTCTTC. It translates to CSASSELSYNEQFF.

V is TRBV3-1 (or the pseudogene TRBV3-2) and J is TRBJ2-1; no definite D call. Germline V gives CDR1 LGHDT, CDR2 YNNKEL (reference sequence). There are 17 residues in the CDR3. Trimming cost V 5 bases and J 5 bases, with 22 bases left between them. CDR3 protein: CASSYGIPFPSDNEQFF. The DNA of the CDR3 is TGTGCCAGCAGCTACGGTATCCCATTTCCATCCGACAATGAGCAGTTCTTC.

This chain connects TRBV10-3 to TRBJ2-5, with D possibly being TRBD1 or TRBD2 (7 bases each). CDR3 length: 15 amino acids. Germline-derived CDR1 and CDR2 are ENHRY and SYGVKD. Trimming took 6 bases from V and 0 from J, leaving 14 bases between them. DNA of the CDR3: TGTGCCATCAGCGCAGGGGGGGGCTACCAAGAGACCCAGTACTTC. Translated, it gives CAISAGGGYQETQYF.

This chain uses TRBV19 with TRBJ1-5; TRBD1 is a possible D gene (5 bases). The V end was cut by 8 bases, the J end by 0 bases, with 17 bases between. CDR3 length equals 16 residues. Germline V gene lookup returns CDR1 LNHDA and CDR2 SQIVND (reference sequence). The CDR3 DNA reads TGTGCCAGTCGTCTTCAGGGCTCCGCTAGCAATCAGCCCCAGCATTTT. Its translation: CASRLQGSASNQPQHF.

This sequence joins TRBV28 and TRBJ2-5; 8 bases match TRBD2. This CDR3 spans 13 amino acids. CDR1 MDHEN and CDR2 SYDVKM come from the germline V gene. V shed 6 bases and J 2 bases; nucleotides not matched to a gene: 2. The CDR3 here is CASRTSAQETQYF. The CDR3, as DNA: TGTGCCAGCAGGACTAGCGCACAAGAGACCCAGTACTTC.

V and J are TRBV19 and TRBJ1-4; possibly TRBD1 for D (5 bases). Germline CDR1 is LNHDA and CDR2 is SQIVND (reference sequence). Between the trimmed V and J ends, which lost 6 bases and 4 bases, there was a span of 12 bases. This CDR3 spans 14 amino acids. DNA for the CDR3: TGTGCCAGTAGCGGGGCCCCGCTTAATGAAAAACTGTTTTTT. Its translation: CASSGAPLNEKLFF.